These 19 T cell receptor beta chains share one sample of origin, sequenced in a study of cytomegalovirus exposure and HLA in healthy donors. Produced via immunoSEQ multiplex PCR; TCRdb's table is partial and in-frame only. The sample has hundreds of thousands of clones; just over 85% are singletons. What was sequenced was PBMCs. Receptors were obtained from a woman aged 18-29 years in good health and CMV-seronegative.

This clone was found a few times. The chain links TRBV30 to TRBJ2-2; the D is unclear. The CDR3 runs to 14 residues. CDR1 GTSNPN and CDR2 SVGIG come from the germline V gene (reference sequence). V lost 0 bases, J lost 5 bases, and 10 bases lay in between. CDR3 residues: CAWSVAQITGELFF. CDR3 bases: TGTGCCTGGAGTGTAGCGCAGATTACCGGGGAGCTGTTTTTT.

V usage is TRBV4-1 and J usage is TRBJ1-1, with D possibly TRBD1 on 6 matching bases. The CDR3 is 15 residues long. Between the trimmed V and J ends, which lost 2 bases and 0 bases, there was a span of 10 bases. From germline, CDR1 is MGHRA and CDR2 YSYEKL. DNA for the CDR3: TGCGCCAGCAGCCAATCAAGACAGGTGAACACTGAAGCTTTCTTT. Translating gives CASSQSRQVNTEAFF.

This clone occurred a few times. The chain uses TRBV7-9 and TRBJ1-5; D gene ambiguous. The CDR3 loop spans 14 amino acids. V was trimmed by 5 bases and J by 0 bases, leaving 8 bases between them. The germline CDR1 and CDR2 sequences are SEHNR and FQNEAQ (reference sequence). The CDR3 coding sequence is TGTGCCAGCAGCCCTAGCTATAGCAATCAGCCCCAGCATTTT. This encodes CASSPSYSNQPQHF.

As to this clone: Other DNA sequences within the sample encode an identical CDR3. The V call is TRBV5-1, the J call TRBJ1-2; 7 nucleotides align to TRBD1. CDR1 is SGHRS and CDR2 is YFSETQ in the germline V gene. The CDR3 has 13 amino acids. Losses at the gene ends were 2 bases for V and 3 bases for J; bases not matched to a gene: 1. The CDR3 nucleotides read TGCGCCAGCAGCTTTGGACAGGACTATGGCTACACCTTC. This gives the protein CASSFGQDYGYTF.

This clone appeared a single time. In DNA, the CDR3 is TGTGCCAGCAGCTTACATCACAGGGGTGGCTACGAGCAGTACTTC. Translating it yields CASSLHHRGGYEQYF. V and J are TRBV5-5 and TRBJ2-7, with 7 bases lining up with TRBD1. The trim removed 2 bases at V and 3 bases at J, leaving 8 bases unmatched. The CDR3 consists of 15 residues. Germline values: CDR1 SGHKS, CDR2 YYEKEE (reference sequence).

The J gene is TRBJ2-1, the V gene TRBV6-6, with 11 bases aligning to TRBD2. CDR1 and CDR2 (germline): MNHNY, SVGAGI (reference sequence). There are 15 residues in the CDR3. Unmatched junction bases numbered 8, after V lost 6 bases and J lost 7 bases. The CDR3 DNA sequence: TGTGCCAGCAGGGGTAGCGGGGGGGCCAGAAATGAGCAGTTCTTC. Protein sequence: CASRGSGGARNEQFF.

The CDR3 DNA sequence: TGCAGCGTTGTTCCGGGACAGCTCCTATCGGGTGGCTACACCTTC. Translation gives CSVVPGQLLSGGYTF. This chain joins TRBV29-1 and TRBJ1-2, with 7 bases aligning to TRBD1. V was clipped by 4 bases and J by 7 bases; unmatched bases: 15. Per the germline V gene, CDR1 is SQVTM and CDR2 is ANQGSEA. The CDR3 extends over 15 amino acids. Supplemented by reference TRBV29-1 and TRBJ1-2, the full variable domain reads SAVISQKPSRDICQRGTSLTIQCQVDSQVTMMFWYRQQPGQSLTLIATANQGSEATYESGFVIDKFPISRPNLTFSTLTVSNMSPEDSSIYLCSVVPGQLLSGGYTFGSGTRLTVV.

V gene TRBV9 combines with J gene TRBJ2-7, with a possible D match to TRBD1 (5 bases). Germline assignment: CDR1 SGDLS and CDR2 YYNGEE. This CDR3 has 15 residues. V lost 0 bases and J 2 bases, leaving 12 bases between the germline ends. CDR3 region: CASSVGGAQAYEQYF. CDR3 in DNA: TGTGCCAGCAGCGTAGGTGGGGCTCAGGCCTACGAGCAGTACTTC.

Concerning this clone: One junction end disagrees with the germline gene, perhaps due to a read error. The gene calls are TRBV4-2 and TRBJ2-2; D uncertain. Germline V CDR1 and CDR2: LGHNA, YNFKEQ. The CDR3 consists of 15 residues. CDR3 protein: CASCQESQNTGELFF. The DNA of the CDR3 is TGTGCCAGCTGCCAAGAAAGCCAGAACACCGGGGAGCTGTTTTTT.

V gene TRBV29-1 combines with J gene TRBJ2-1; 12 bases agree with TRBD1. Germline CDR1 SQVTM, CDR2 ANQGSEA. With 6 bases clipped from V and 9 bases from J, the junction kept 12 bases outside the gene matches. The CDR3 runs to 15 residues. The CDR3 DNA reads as TGCAGCGTCGAACGCACCGGGACAGGGGGCGGTGAGCAGTTCTTC. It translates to CSVERTGTGGGEQFF.

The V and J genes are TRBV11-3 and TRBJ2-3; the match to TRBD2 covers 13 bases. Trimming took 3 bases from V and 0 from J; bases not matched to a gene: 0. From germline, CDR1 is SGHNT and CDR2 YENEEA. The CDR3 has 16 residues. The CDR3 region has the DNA TGTGCCAGCAGCTTGGGACTAGCGGGGAGCACAGATACGCAGTATTTT. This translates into CASSLGLAGSTDTQYF.

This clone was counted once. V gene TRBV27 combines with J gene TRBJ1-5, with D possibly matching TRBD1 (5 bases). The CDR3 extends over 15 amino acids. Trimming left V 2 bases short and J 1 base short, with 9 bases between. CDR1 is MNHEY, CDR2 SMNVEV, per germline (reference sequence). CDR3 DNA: TGTGCCAGCAGTTTAGGTCGGGGGAGCAATCAGCCCCAGCATTTT. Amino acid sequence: CASSLGRGSNQPQHF.

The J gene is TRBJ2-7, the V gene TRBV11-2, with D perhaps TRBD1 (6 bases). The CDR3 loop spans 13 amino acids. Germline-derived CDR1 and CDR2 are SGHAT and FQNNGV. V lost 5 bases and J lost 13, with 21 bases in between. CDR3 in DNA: TGTGCCAGCAGCCTGGGGGACACCAGGGGCCGATACTTC. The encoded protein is CASSLGDTRGRYF.

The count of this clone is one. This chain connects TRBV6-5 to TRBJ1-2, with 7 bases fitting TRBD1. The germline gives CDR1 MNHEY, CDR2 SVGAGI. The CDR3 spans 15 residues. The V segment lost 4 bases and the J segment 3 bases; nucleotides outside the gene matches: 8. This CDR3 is CASSSVDRTHYGYTF. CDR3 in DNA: TGTGCCAGCAGTTCCGTGGACAGGACACACTATGGCTACACCTTC.

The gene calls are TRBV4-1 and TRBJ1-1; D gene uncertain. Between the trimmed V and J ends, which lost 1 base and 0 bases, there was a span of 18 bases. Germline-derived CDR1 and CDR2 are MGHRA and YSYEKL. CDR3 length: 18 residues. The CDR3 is CASSQVGGHLVMNTEAFF. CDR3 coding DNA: TGCGCCAGCAGCCAAGTTGGAGGCCACTTAGTAATGAACACTGAAGCTTTCTTT.

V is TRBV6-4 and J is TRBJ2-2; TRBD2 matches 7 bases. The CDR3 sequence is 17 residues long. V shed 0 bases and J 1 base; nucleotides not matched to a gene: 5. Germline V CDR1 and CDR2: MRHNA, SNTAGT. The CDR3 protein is CASSDSFERGNTGELFF. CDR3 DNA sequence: TGTGCCAGCAGTGACTCGTTCGAGCGGGGGAACACCGGGGAGCTGTTTTTT.

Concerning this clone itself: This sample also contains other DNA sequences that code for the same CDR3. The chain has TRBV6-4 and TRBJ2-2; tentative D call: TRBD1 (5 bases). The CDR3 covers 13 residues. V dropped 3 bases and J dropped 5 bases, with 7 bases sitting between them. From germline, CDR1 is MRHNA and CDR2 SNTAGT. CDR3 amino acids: CASSEQGTGELFF. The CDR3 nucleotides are TGTGCCAGCAGTGAGCAGGGAACCGGGGAGCTGTTTTTT.

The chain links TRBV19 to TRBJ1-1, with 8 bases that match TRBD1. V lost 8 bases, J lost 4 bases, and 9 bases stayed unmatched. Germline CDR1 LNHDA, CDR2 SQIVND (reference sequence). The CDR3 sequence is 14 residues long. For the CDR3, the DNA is TGTGCCAGTGATCTAACAGGGGGGAGCACTGAAGCTTTCTTT. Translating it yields CASDLTGGSTEAFF.

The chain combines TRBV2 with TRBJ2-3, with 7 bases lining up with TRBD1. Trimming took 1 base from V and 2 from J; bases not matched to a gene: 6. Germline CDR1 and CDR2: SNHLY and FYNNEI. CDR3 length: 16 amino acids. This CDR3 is CASSEGWGQYTDTQYF. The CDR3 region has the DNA TGTGCCAGCAGTGAAGGCTGGGGACAGTACACAGATACGCAGTATTTT.